This entry concerns a single T cell receptor (beta chain). How the authors handled the data: Counts of nucleated cells, estimated from reference gene primer amplification, were obtained. TCRdb keeps only in-frame clones here, not all; method: immunoSEQ multiplex PCR. Clone size and V and J calls were adopted from that table, with D and trimming inferred from the DNA. Among under 250,000 clones, about four fifths were seen once, and the ten largest hold under 5%. The source of the sample is a study of blood T cell repertoires in COVID-19. Turning to the study itself: Donors in the United States, Italy and Spain gave samples during acute or convalescent COVID-19. Sources were T cells, B-cell-depleted T cells, or PBMCs; the material itself was cDNA or gDNA.

The CDR3 is 20 amino acids. Germline V gives CDR1 MNHEY, CDR2 SMNVEV (reference sequence). V gave up 4 bases and J gave up 0 bases; unmatched junction bases: 12. The sample taken for sequencing was peripheral blood. V is TRBV27 and J is TRBJ1-6; TRBD1 matches 10 bases. The receptor was isolated from a man aged 50 to 59 with active or convalescent COVID-19. The CDR3 DNA follows: TGTGCCAGCAGTTCCCGGTGGGGGACAGGGGTGGGCTCCTATAATTCACCCCTCCACTTT. Translation gives CASSSRWGTGVGSYNSPLHF.